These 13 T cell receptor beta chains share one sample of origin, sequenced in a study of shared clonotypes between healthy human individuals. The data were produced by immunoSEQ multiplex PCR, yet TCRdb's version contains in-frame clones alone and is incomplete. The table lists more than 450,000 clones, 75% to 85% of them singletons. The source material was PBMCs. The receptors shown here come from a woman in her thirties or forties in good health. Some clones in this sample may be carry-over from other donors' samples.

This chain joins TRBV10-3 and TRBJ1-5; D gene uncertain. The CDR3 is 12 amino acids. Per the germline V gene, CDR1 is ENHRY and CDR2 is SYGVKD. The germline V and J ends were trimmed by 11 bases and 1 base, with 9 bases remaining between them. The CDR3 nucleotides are TGTGCCGTGGCCGAAAGCAATCAGCCCCAGCATTTT. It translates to CAVAESNQPQHF.

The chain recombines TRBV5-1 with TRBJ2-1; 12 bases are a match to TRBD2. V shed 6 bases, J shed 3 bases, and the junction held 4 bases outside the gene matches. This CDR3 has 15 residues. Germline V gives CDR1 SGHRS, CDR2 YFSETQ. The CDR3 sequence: CASNPLAGGYNEQFF. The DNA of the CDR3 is TGCGCCAGCAATCCACTAGCGGGAGGCTACAATGAGCAGTTCTTC.

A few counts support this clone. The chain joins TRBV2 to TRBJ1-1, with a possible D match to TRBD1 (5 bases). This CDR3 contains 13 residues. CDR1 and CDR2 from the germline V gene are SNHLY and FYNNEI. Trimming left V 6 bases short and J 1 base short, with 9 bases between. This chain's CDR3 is CASRFTGNTEAFF. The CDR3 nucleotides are TGTGCCAGCAGGTTCACAGGGAACACTGAAGCTTTCTTT.

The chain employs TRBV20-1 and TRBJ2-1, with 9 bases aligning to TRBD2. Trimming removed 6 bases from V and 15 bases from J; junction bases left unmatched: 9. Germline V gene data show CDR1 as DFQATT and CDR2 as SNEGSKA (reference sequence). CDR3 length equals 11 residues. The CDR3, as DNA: TGCAGTGCGGGGCTAGCGGGATCCCGGTTCTTC. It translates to CSAGLAGSRFF.

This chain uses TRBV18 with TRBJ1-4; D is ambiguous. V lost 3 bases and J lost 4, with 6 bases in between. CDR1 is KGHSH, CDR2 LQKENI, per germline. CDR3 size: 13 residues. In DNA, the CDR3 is TGTGCCAGCTCACCCCAGGATAATGAAAAACTGTTTTTT. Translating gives CASSPQDNEKLFF.

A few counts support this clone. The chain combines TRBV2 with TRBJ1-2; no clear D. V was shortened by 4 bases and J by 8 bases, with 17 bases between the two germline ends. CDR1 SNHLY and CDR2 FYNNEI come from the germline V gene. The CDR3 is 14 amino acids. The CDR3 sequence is CASSGVGSARGYTF. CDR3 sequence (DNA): TGTGCCAGCAGTGGGGTGGGTTCGGCTCGCGGCTACACCTTC. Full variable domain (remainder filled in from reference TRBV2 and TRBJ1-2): EPEVTQTPSHQVTQMGQEVILRCVPISNHLYFYWYRQILGQKVEFLVSFYNNEISEKSEIFDDQFSVERPDGSNFTLKIRSTKLEDSAMYFCASSGVGSARGYTFGSGTRLTVV.

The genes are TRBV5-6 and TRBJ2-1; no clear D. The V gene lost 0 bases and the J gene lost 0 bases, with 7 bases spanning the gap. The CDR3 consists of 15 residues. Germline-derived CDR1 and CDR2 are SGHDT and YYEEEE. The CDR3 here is CASSLDTNSYNEQFF. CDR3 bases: TGTGCCAGCAGCTTGGACACTAACTCCTACAATGAGCAGTTCTTC.

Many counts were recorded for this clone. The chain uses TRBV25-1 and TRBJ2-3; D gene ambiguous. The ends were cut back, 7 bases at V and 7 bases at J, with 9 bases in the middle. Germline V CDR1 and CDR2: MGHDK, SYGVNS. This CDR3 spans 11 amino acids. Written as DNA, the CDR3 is TGTGCCAGCACGCAGTCACATACGCAGTATTTT. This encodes CASTQSHTQYF.

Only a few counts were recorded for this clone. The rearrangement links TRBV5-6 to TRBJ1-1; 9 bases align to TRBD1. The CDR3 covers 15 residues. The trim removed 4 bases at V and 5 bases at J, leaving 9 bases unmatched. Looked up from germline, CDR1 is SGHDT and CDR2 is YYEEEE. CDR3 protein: CASSVGQGIMTEAFF. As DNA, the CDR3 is TGTGCCAGCAGCGTGGGACAGGGAATCATGACTGAAGCTTTCTTT.

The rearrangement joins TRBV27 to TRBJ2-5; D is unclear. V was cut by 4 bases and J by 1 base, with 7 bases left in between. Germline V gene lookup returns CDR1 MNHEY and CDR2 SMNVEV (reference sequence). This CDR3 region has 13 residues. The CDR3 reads CASSWGTQETQYF. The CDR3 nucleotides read TGTGCCAGCAGTTGGGGTACCCAAGAGACCCAGTACTTC.

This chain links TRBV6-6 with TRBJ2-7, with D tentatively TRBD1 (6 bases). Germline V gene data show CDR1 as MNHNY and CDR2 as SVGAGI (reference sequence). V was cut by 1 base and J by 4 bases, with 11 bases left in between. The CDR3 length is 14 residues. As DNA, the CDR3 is TGTGCCAGCAGTTACTTTCCAGACAGGTACGAGCAGTACTTC. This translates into CASSYFPDRYEQYF.

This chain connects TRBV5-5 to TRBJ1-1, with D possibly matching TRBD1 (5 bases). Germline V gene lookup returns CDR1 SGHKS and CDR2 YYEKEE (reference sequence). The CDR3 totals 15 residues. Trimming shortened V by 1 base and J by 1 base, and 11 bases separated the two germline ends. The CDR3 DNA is TGTGCCAGCAGCTTGAGAACAGGCACGAACACTGAAGCTTTCTTT. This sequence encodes CASSLRTGTNTEAFF. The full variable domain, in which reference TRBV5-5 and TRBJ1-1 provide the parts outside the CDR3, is DAGVTQSPTHLIKTRGQQVTLRCSPISGHKSVSWYQQVLGQGPQFIFQYYEKEERGRGNFPDRFSARQFPNYSSELNVNALLLGDSALYLCASSLRTGTNTEAFFGQGTRLTVV.

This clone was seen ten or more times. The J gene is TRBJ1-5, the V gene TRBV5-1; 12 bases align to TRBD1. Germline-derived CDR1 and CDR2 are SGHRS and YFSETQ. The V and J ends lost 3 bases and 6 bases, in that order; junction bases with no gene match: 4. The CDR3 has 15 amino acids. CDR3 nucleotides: TGCGCCAGCAGCTGGGGGACAGGGGGCGGTCAGCCCCAGCATTTT. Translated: CASSWGTGGGQPQHF.